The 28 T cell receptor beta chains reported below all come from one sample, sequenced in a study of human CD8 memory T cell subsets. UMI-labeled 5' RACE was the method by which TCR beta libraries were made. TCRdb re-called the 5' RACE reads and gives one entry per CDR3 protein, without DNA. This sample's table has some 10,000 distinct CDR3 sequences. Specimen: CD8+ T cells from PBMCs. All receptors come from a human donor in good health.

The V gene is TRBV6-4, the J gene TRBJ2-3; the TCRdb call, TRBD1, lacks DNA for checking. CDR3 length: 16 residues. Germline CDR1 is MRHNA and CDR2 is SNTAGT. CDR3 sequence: CASSEEFAGGTDTQYF.

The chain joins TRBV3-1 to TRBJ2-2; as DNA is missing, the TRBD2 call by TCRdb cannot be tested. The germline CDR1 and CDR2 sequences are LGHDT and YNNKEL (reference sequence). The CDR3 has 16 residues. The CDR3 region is CASSQGWEGVTGELFF.

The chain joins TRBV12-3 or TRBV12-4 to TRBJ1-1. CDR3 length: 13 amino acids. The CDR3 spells CASQDSMNTEAFF.

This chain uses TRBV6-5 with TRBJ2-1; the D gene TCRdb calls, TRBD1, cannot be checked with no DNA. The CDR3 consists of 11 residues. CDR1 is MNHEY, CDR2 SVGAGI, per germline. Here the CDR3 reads CATNQGNEQFF.

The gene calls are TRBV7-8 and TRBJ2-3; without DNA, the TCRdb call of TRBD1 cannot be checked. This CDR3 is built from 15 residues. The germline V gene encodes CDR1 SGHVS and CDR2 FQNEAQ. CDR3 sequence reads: CASSFLPPGTDTQYF. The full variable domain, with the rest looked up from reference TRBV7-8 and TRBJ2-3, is GAGVSQSPRYKVAKRGQDVALRCDPISGHVSLFWYQQALGQGPEFLTYFQNEAQLDKSGLPSDRFFAERPEGSVSTLKIQRTQQEDSAVYLCASSFLPPGTDTQYFGPGTRLTVL.

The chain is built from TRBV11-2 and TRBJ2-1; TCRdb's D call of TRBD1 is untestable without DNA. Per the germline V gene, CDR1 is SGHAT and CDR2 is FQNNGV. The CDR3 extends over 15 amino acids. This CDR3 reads CASSLFAGPNAEQFF.

CDR3 region: CASSPEGLAGDQETQYF. The chain carries TRBV7-9 and TRBJ2-5; TCRdb gives TRBD2 as the D gene, but with no DNA this cannot be confirmed. The CDR3 is made up of 17 amino acids. The germline V gene encodes CDR1 SEHNR and CDR2 FQNEAQ (reference sequence).

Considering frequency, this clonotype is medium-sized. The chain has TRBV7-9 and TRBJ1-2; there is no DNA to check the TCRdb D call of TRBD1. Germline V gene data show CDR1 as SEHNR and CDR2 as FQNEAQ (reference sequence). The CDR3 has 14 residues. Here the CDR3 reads CASNQDRDNYGYTF.

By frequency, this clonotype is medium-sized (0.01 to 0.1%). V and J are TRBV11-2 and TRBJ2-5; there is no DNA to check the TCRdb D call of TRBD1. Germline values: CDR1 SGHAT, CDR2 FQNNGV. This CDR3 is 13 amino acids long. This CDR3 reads CASSWAGEETQYF. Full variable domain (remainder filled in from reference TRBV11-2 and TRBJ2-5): EAGVAQSPRYKIIEKRQSVAFWCNPISGHATLYWYQQILGQGPKLLIQFQNNGVVDDSQLPKDRFSAERLKGVDSTLKIQPAKLEDSAVYLCASSWAGEETQYFGPGTRLLVL.

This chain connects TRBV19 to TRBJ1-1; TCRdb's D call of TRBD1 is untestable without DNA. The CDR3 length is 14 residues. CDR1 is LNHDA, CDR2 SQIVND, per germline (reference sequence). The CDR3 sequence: CASSIPGLVTEAFF.

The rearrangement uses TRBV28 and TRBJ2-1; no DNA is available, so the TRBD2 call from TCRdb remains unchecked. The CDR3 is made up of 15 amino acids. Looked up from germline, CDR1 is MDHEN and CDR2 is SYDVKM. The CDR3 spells CASSYTSSSYNEQFF.

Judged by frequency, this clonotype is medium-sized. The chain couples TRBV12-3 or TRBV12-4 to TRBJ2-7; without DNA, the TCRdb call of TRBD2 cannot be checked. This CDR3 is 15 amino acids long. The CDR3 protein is CASSLSSGVLGEQYF.

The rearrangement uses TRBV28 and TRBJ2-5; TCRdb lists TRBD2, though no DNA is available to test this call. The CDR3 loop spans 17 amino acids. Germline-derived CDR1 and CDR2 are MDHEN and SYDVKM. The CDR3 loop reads CASSLGLGLGPLETQYF. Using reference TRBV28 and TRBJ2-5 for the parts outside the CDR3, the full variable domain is DVKVTQSSRYLVKRTGEKVFLECVQDMDHENMFWYRQDPGLGLRLIYFSYDVKMKEKGDIPEGYSVSREKKERFSLILESASTNQTSMYLCASSLGLGLGPLETQYFGPGTRLLVL.

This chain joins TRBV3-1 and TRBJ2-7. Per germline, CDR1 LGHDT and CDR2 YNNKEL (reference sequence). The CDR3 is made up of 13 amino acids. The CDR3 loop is CASSPEPSYEQYF.

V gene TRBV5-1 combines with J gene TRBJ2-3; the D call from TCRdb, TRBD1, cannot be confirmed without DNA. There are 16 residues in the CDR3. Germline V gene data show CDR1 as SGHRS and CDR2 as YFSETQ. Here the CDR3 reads CASSLAGGYLTDTQYF.

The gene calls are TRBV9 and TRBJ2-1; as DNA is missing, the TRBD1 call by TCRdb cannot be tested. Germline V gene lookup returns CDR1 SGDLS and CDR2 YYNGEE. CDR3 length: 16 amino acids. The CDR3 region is CASSETGASSYNEQFF. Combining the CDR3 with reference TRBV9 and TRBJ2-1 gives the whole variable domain DSGVTQTPKHLITATGQRVTLRCSPRSGDLSVYWYQQSLDQGLQFLIQYYNGEERAKGNILERFSAQQFPDLHSELNLSSLELGDSALYFCASSETGASSYNEQFFGPGTRLTVL.

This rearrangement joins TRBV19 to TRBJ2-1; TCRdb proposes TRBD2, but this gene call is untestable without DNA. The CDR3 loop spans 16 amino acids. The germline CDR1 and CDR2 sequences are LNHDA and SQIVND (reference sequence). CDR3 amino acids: CASSRLAGGLYNEQFF.

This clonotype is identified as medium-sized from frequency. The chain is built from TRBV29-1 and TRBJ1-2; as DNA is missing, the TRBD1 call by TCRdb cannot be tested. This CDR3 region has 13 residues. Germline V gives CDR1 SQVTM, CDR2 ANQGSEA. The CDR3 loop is CSVEWGREFGYTF. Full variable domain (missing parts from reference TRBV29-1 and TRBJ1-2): SAVISQKPSRDICQRGTSLTIQCQVDSQVTMMFWYRQQPGQSLTLIATANQGSEATYESGFVIDKFPISRPNLTFSTLTVSNMSPEDSSIYLCSVEWGREFGYTFGSGTRLTVV.

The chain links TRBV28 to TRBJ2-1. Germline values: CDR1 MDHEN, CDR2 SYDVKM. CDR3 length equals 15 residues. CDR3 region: CASSLDRGFYNEQFF.

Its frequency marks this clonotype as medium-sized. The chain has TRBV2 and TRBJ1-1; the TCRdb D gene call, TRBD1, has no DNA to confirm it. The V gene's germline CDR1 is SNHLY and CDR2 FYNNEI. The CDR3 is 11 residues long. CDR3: CASMATGEAFF.

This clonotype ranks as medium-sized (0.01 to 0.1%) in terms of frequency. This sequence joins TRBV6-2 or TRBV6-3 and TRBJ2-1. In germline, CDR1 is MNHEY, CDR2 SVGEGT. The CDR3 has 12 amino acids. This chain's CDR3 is CASSYYRGEQFF.

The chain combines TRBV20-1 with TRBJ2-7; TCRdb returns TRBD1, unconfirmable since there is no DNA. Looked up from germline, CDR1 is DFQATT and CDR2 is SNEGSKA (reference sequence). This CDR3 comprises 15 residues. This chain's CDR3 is CSARDRDRGTEEQYF.

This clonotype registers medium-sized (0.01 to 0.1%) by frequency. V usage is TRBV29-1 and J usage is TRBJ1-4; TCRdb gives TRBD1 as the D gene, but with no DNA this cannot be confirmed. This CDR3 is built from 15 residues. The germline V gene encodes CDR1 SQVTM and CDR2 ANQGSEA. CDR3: CSVKPFAGADEKLFF.

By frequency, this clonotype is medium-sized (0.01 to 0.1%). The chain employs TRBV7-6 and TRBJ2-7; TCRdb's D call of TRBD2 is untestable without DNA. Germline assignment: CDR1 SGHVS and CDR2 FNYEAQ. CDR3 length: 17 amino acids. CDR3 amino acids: CASSLRLAGVPEPEQYF.

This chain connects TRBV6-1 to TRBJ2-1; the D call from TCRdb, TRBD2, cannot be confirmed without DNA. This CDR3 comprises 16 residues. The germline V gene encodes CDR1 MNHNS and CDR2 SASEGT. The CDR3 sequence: CASSPEGLAGHNEQFF.

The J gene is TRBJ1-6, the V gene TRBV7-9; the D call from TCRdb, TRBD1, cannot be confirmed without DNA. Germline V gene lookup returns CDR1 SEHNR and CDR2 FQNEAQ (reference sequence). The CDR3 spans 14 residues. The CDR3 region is CASSFRDPNSPLHF.

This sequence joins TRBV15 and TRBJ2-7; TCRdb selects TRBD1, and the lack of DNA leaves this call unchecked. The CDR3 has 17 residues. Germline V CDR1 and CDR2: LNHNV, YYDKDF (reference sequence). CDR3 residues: CATSRDPPQVNSYEQYF.

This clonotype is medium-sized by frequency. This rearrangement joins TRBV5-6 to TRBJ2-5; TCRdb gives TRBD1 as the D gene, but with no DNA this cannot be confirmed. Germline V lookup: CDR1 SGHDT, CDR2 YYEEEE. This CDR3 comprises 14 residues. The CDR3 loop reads CASTLAGGPPTQYF.